The clone carrying this T cell receptor beta chain was seen more than once but under ten times. Its matching antigen is unknown. These data originate in a study of human T cells and chemical hapten exposure. Background on the study: Patients were given diphenylcyclopropenone on the scalp weekly across the roughly 24-week study.

From the RACE reads, TCRdb called clonotypes with MiXCR, one entry per CDR3 protein. The sample holds around 76,000 distinct CDR3 sequences, around 11% seen once. The CDR3 is made up of 13 amino acids. The V gene's germline CDR1 is SGHTA and CDR2 FQGNSA. V was trimmed by 2 bases and J by 1 base, leaving 5 bases between them. Time point in this sample: patch test 1, 2 weeks after DPC sensitization. Stated treatment: therapeutic diphenylcyclopropenone sensitization with weekly scalp DPC. Patients had alopecia, were aged 18 to 70, and were not pregnant. Study results and limitations: Higher patch test scores went with higher counts of PT1 expanded TCRs.

The clonotype was recovered from a woman aged 55-75 years with alopecia areata. Some clones in this sample may be carry-over from other donors' samples. The sample here was whole blood, taken in connection with sensitization to the hapten diphenylcyclopropenone (DPC). The chain couples TRBV7-2 to TRBJ2-5; D ambiguous. The CDR3, as DNA: TGTGCCAGCAGCTTATCGTTCCAAGAGACCCAGTACTTC. Translation: CASSLSFQETQYF.